The present T cell receptor (beta chain) was sequenced within a study of blood T cells in healthy people across ages. Using a J-beta primer mix together with a sample-barcoded 5' primer, a second PCR was run for about 7 to 12 cycles. Each CDR3 protein gets one entry after TCRdb re-called the 5' RACE reads with MiXCR. The top ten hold approximately 10% of the sample, which has 750,000 to 950,000 distinct CDR3 sequences, 29% seen once. This sample was shared with a second study, whose subject was T cells of mothers and their children.

The TCR comes from a woman in her 40s in good health. The sequenced sample consisted of blood.

The DNA for the CDR3 is TGCAGCGCAAAGACTAGCGGGGGGACAGATACGCAGTATTTT. This codes for CSAKTSGGTDTQYF. The gene calls are TRBV29-1 and TRBJ2-3, with TRBD2 identical over 13 bases. V lost 7 bases to trimming and J lost 3 bases; unmatched junction nucleotides: 4. The CDR3 extends over 14 amino acids. The germline V gene has CDR1 SQVTM and CDR2 ANQGSEA.